A selection of T cell receptor beta chains follows, all from one sample in a study of shared clonotypes between healthy human individuals. The data were produced by immunoSEQ multiplex PCR, yet TCRdb's version contains in-frame clones alone and is incomplete. The sample consists of 1 million to 1.3 million clones, about 84% of them appearing once. Material for sequencing was memory CD4+ T cells from PBMCs. The receptors were sampled from a man aged 18 to 30 in good health. Some clones in this sample may be carry-over from other donors' samples. CDR3s include the opening cysteine and the closing phenylalanine or tryptophan. A D gene is named only where the DNA matches it firmly. Not every row has a clone size; where given, it reads once, few, many or a size class.

j_call clone_size d_call v_call cdr3_aa cdr3_nt
TRBJ2-3 once NA TRBV5-8 CASSLTRGTQYF TGTGCCAGCAGCCTCACGAGGGGTACGCAGTATTTT
TRBJ2-1 NA TRBD2 TRBV5-6 CASSLVGGGTRYNEQFF TGTGCCAGCAGCTTGGTAGGCGGGGGGACCCGTTACAATGAGCAGTTCTTC
TRBJ1-4 NA NA TRBV21-1 CASSKPSGPRTWAEKLFF TGTGCCAGCAGCAAACCCTCCGGGCCCCGGACTTGGGCTGAAAAACTGTTTTTT
TRBJ1-5 NA TRBD1 TRBV6-1 CASSLRGQFNQPQHF TGTGCCAGCAGTCTCCGGGGACAGTTCAATCAGCCCCAGCATTTT
TRBJ2-1 NA NA TRBV7-2 CASSFWEGEQFF TGTGCCAGCAGCTTCTGGGAAGGTGAGCAGTTCTTC
TRBJ1-1 once TRBD1 TRBV7-8 CASSFDRVRPEAFF TGTGCCAGCAGCTTTGACAGGGTTAGGCCTGAAGCTTTCTTT
TRBJ1-1 NA TRBD1 TRBV5-6 CASSLLQGALPGGEAFF TGTGCCAGCAGCTTGTTACAGGGGGCACTCCCCGGGGGTGAAGCTTTCTTT
TRBJ2-3 few TRBD1 TRBV4-2 CASSQDLTGGEYTQYF TGTGCCAGCAGCCAAGATCTTACAGGGGGCGAGTATACGCAGTATTTT
TRBJ2-7 NA NA TRBV6-4 CASSGRGTYEQYF TGTGCCAGCAGTGGCAGAGGGACCTACGAGCAGTACTTC
TRBJ1-1 NA NA TRBV19 CASSIIENTEAFF TGTGCCAGTAGTATAATCGAGAACACTGAAGCTTTCTTT
TRBJ2-6 NA NA TRBV2 CASDRTGFSGANVLTF TGTGCCAGCGACAGGACGGGATTCTCTGGGGCCAACGTCCTGACTTTC
TRBJ1-2 once NA TRBV5-1 CASSRGESYGYTF TGCGCCAGCAGCCGAGGGGAGAGCTATGGCTACACCTTC
TRBJ1-1 NA NA TRBV27 CASSIWPSRAPNTEAFF TGTGCCAGCAGTATCTGGCCGTCCAGGGCTCCCAACACTGAAGCTTTCTTT
TRBJ1-4 NA NA TRBV9 CASSPTGGSHPGKLFF TGTGCCAGCAGCCCGACAGGTGGAAGCCATCCGGGAAAACTGTTTTTT
TRBJ1-2 NA TRBD1 TRBV15 CATSREADRVYGYTF TGTGCCACCAGCAGAGAGGCGGACAGGGTATATGGCTACACCTTC
TRBJ2-1 NA NA TRBV28 CASSSREKDEQFF TGTGCCAGCAGTTCCCGGGAGAAAGATGAGCAGTTCTTC
TRBJ2-1 NA NA TRBV19 CASSMGAGRPNEQFF TGTGCCAGTAGTATGGGGGCGGGACGCCCCAATGAGCAGTTCTTC
TRBJ2-5 NA TRBD2 TRBV7-9 CASSLIAGGETQYF TGTGCCAGCAGCTTGATAGCGGGGGGGGAGACCCAGTACTTC
TRBJ2-7 NA NA TRBV5-1 CASSLGETRSEQYF TGCGCCAGCAGCTTGGGGGAGACTAGATCCGAGCAGTACTTC
TRBJ2-6 few TRBD1 TRBV19 CASKAGQGNSGANVLTF TGTGCCAGCAAAGCGGGACAGGGTAACTCTGGGGCCAACGTCCTGACTTTC
TRBJ2-3 NA TRBD2 TRBV19 CASSLRLAGEPDTQYF TGTGCCAGTAGTCTCCGACTAGCGGGAGAACCTGATACGCAGTATTTT
TRBJ2-1 NA NA TRBV18 CASSPPWGTSSYNEQFF TGTGCCAGCTCACCACCGTGGGGGACAAGCTCCTACAATGAGCAGTTCTTC
TRBJ2-1 NA NA TRBV7-2 CASSSRKEGREQFF TGTGCCAGCAGCTCCCGGAAAGAGGGAAGGGAGCAGTTCTTC
TRBJ2-1 NA TRBD1 TRBV11-2 CASSLGRTGTPYNEQFF TGTGCCAGCAGCTTAGGCCGGACAGGGACGCCCTACAATGAGCAGTTCTTC
TRBJ1-5 NA NA TRBV5-4 CASTKYLSNQPQHF TGTGCCAGCACAAAATACCTTAGCAATCAGCCCCAGCATTTT
TRBJ2-1 once NA TRBV6-5 CASSYSALAGYNEQFF TGTGCCAGCAGTTACTCGGCGCTAGCTGGTTACAATGAGCAGTTCTTC
TRBJ2-5 once TRBD2 TRBV28 CASSLSTSGIGETQYF TGTGCCAGCAGTTTATCGACTAGCGGGATTGGCGAGACCCAGTACTTC
TRBJ2-7 NA NA TRBV18 CASSRQAEIYEQYF TGTGCCAGCTCTCGACAGGCAGAGATCTACGAGCAGTACTTC
TRBJ1-1 NA TRBD1 TRBV10-3 CAIRQGADTEAFF TGTGCCATCAGACAGGGGGCGGACACTGAAGCTTTCTTT
TRBJ2-1 NA NA TRBV5-1 CASSLGWDEQFF TGCGCCAGCAGCTTGGGATGGGATGAGCAGTTCTTC
TRBJ2-7 NA NA TRBV11-2 CASSSLGAPREQYF TGTGCCAGCAGCTCCCTGGGAGCCCCTCGCGAGCAGTACTTC
TRBJ1-4 NA NA TRBV19 CASRDPGGRNEKLFF TGTGCCAGTAGGGACCCCGGGGGACGTAATGAAAAACTGTTTTTT
TRBJ2-7 NA NA TRBV7-9 CASSRDGTYYEQYF TGTGCCAGCAGCAGAGACGGGACATACTACGAGCAGTACTTC
TRBJ1-2 NA NA TRBV5-6 CASSLLRGDGYTF TGTGCCAGCAGCTTGTTAAGGGGGGACGGCTACACCTTC
TRBJ1-4 NA TRBD1 TRBV7-2 CASSFLPGQGNEKLFF TGTGCCAGCAGCTTTTTACCGGGACAGGGTAATGAAAAACTGTTTTTT
TRBJ2-4 NA NA TRBV14 CASSQDWTGIQYF TGTGCCAGCAGCCAAGATTGGACGGGGATTCAGTACTTC
TRBJ2-3 NA NA TRBV2 CASSTSTDTQYF TGTGCCAGCAGTACTAGCACAGATACGCAGTATTTT
TRBJ2-5 NA TRBD1 TRBV30 CAWSEGQGGGETQYF TGTGCCTGGAGTGAAGGACAGGGCGGAGGGGAGACCCAGTACTTC
TRBJ1-5 NA NA TRBV28 CASSLAILSNQPQHF TGTGCCAGCAGTTTGGCCATCCTTAGCAATCAGCCCCAGCATTTT
TRBJ2-3 NA NA TRBV7-2 CASSIVGGPTDTQYF TGTGCCAGCAGCATCGTCGGCGGCCCCACAGATACGCAGTATTTT
TRBJ2-7 NA NA TRBV6-5 CASSGRDWHYEQYF TGTGCCAGCAGTGGACGGGACTGGCACTACGAGCAGTACTTC
TRBJ2-5 NA TRBD1 TRBV5-4 CASSRDRGGETQYF TGTGCCAGCAGCCGGGACAGGGGTGGGGAGACCCAGTACTTC
TRBJ2-5 NA NA TRBV10-3 CAISVSAAPQETQYF TGTGCCATCAGTGTATCGGCGGCCCCCCAAGAGACCCAGTACTTC
TRBJ2-5 NA NA TRBV5-4 CASSLVTDGETQYF TGTGCCAGCAGCTTGGTGACAGACGGAGAGACCCAGTACTTC
TRBJ1-4 NA NA TRBV29-1 CSVEESGNEKLFF TGCAGCGTTGAAGAGTCCGGTAATGAAAAACTGTTTTTT
TRBJ1-5 NA NA TRBV6-1 CASCRLADSRPQHF TGTGCCAGCTGCCGGTTGGCTGACTCACGGCCCCAGCATTTT
TRBJ1-4 NA NA TRBV2 CASARGLNRDGEKLFF TGTGCCAGCGCTAGGGGTCTAAACCGGGATGGGGAAAAACTGTTTTTT
TRBJ2-3 NA NA TRBV2 CASSEVRSGPTDTQYF TGTGCCAGCAGTGAAGTCCGGAGCGGGCCCACAGATACGCAGTATTTT
TRBJ1-2 NA TRBD1 TRBV30 CAWTRAGGDYGYTF TGTGCCTGGACCCGGGCAGGGGGCGACTATGGCTACACCTTC